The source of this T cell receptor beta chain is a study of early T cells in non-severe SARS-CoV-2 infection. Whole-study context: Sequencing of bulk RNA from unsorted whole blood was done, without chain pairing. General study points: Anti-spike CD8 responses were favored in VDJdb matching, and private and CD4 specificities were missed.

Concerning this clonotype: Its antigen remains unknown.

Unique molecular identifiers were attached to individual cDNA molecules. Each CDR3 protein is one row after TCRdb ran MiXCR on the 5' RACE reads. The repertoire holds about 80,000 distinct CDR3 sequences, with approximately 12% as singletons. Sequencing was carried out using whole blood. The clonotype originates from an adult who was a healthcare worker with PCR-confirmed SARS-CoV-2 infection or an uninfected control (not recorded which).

The CDR3, as DNA: TGTGCCAGCAGACCAGGGTGGCTAGCGGGCCCCCGGTTCTTC. This gives the protein CASRPGWLAGPRFF. The genes are TRBV2 and TRBJ2-1; 8 positions match TRBD2. Losses at the gene ends were 6 bases for V and 15 bases for J; bases not matched to a gene: 16. This CDR3 spans 14 amino acids. Per germline, CDR1 SNHLY and CDR2 FYNNEI.